The clone carrying this TCR beta chain has only one observation. Combining a sample-barcoded 5' primer with a J-beta primer mix, a second PCR ran for 7 to 11 cycles. TCRdb ran MiXCR on the 5' RACE reads and lists one entry per CDR3 protein. The repertoire consists of hundreds of thousands of distinct CDR3 sequences, with nearly 25% occurring once and the leading ten covering around 10%. Looked up from germline, CDR1 is LGHNA and CDR2 is YSLEER. The CDR3 length is 15 residues. The junction had 4 bases not matched to a gene; V was cut back by 0 bases and J by 4 bases. The data stem from a study of blood T cells in healthy people across ages. The sample also formed part of further work on T cells of mothers and their children.

The gene calls are TRBV4-3 and TRBJ2-3; 7 nucleotides line up with TRBD2. Sequenced sample: blood. The TCR comes from a boy under 18 in good health. The CDR3, as DNA: TGCGCCAGCAGCCAAGATCGTCTAGCGGCAGATACGCAGTATTTT. As protein: CASSQDRLAADTQYF.